This T cell receptor (beta chain) was found in a study of cytomegalovirus exposure and HLA in healthy donors. The primer mix had 60 Vbeta and 13 Jbeta primers. Method: immunoSEQ multiplex PCR; TCRdb's copy keeps in-frame clones and lacks some. Of about 140,000 clones in the sample, roughly 80% were seen once. The CDR3 sequence is 13 residues long. Trimming removed 1 base from V and 2 bases from J, with 6 bases in between. In germline, CDR1 is LGHNA, CDR2 YSLEER. Material: PBMCs. The source of this sequence is a male donor in good health and CMV-seronegative. The chain has TRBV4-3 and TRBJ2-7; D is ambiguous. The CDR3 sequence: CASSQGLAYEQYF. For the CDR3, the DNA is TGCGCCAGCAGCCAAGGACTCGCCTACGAGCAGTACTTC.